This T cell receptor (beta chain) was obtained from a study of T cells in Graves' hyperthyroidism and ophthalmopathy. Points from the study as a whole: Ophthalmopathy was separated from stable hyperthyroidism by a 13 V-J model. Most expanded thyroid clonotypes above 0.001 also appeared in blood.

On this clonotype itself: Its cognate antigen is unknown.

The length of the CDR3 is 15 residues. With 5 bases clipped from V and 3 bases from J, the junction kept 6 bases outside the gene matches. Germline loops: CDR1 SGHAT, CDR2 FQDESV (reference sequence). The TCR beta CDR3 regions underwent amplification using RNA transcripts as the source. HTBI primers drove first-round RT-PCR of the TCR CDR3. TCRdb processed the multiplex PCR reads anew with MiXCR; each CDR3 protein has one entry. The data contain about 300,000 distinct CDR3 sequences, 16% of them singletons. J is TRBJ2-7 and V is TRBV11-1, with 11 bases identical to TRBD2. The sequence derives from a man aged 25 to 40 with Graves' hyperthyroidism. Sequencing was done on a sample of blood. The CDR3 loop is CASSLRLAGIYEQYF. The CDR3, as DNA: TGTGCCAGCAGCCTTCGACTAGCGGGAATCTACGAGCAGTACTTC.